A selection of T cell receptor beta chains follows, all from one sample in a study of T-cell memory formation after mild COVID-19. From the 5' RACE reads, TCRdb called clonotypes with MiXCR, one entry per CDR3 protein. This table has 250,000 to 300,000 distinct CDR3 sequences, around 16% appearing once. The sequenced material came from PBMCs or a T cell subset sorted from them (not recorded which). These receptors were collected from a man between 18 and 29 years old who had mild COVID-19 (a few samples of this study predate the infection). Cell type and time point are not known. The CDR3 runs from the conserved cysteine through the conserved F or W. The D gene is left open where the match is weak. Clone size is stated in some rows and not others, as once, few, many or a class when expanded.

CDR3	DNA	size	J	V	D
CASSLVGAAYSGANVLTF	TGCGCCAGCAGCTTGGTGGGTGCAGCGTACTCTGGGGCCAACGTCCTGACTTTC	-	TRBJ2-6	TRBV5-1	-
CATSEETGNFAGIYNSPLHF	TGTGCCACCAGTGAGGAAACAGGGAACTTCGCGGGAATCTATAATTCACCCCTCCACTTT	few	TRBJ1-6	TRBV24-1	-
CSARVGDRDLFGYTF	TGCAGTGCTAGAGTGGGGGACAGGGATCTTTTTGGCTACACCTTC	-	TRBJ1-2	TRBV20-1	TRBD1
CASSRTGSTYTF	TGTGCCAGCAGCCGGACAGGCTCCACTTACACCTTC	few	TRBJ1-2	TRBV6-2/TRBV6-3	TRBD1
CASSPLAGGDTGELFF	TGTGCCAGCAGCCCACTAGCGGGGGGAGACACCGGGGAGCTGTTTTTT	-	TRBJ2-2	TRBV5-4	TRBD2
CATSTHVEGSQPQHF	TGTGCCACCAGCACACACGTAGAAGGGAGTCAGCCCCAGCATTTT	-	TRBJ1-5	TRBV15	-
CASSLEVCQPQHF	TGTGCCAGCAGTTTAGAAGTCTGTCAGCCCCAGCATTTT	-	TRBJ1-5	TRBV12-3/TRBV12-4	-
CASSPTGARSNQPQHF	TGTGCCAGCAGTCCGACAGGGGCGCGAAGCAATCAGCCCCAGCATTTT	-	TRBJ1-5	TRBV6-2/TRBV6-3	TRBD1
CASSLAWGRTDTQYF	TGTGCCAGCAGCTTAGCGTGGGGGAGGACAGATACGCAGTATTTT	few	TRBJ2-3	TRBV7-2	-
CSVGQTGGFTEAFF	TGCAGCGTTGGCCAGACAGGGGGCTTCACTGAAGCTTTCTTT	-	TRBJ1-1	TRBV29-1	TRBD1
CASSTLGRIQPQHF	TGTGCCAGCTCAACCCTGGGGCGGATTCAGCCCCAGCATTTT	few	TRBJ1-5	TRBV6-2/TRBV6-3	-
CASSYRRGMKLFF	TGTGCCAGCAGTTACCGCAGAGGAATGAAACTGTTTTTT	few	TRBJ1-4	TRBV6-5	-
CSAIRDSNQPQHF	TGCAGTGCTATTAGGGACAGCAATCAGCCCCAGCATTTT	few	TRBJ1-5	TRBV20-1	-
CSANVGGRNEKLFF	TGCAGCGCAAATGTCGGCGGCCGTAATGAAAAACTGTTTTTT	many	TRBJ1-4	TRBV29-1	-
CAITAGAAWVEQFF	TGTGCCATTACCGCGGGGGCTGCCTGGGTTGAGCAGTTCTTC	-	TRBJ2-1	TRBV10-3	-
CASSGRDRGGWNIQYF	TGTGCCAGCAGCGGTCGGGACCGCGGGGGATGGAACATTCAGTACTTC	many	TRBJ2-4	TRBV3-1	TRBD2
CATGGGASNQPQHF	TGTGCCACCGGAGGGGGGGCGAGCAATCAGCCCCAGCATTTT	few	TRBJ1-5	TRBV11-2	-
CASSTHRIVAGGVNEQFF	TGTGCCAGCAGTACCCACCGAATTGTAGCGGGGGGGGTGAATGAGCAGTTCTTC	-	TRBJ2-1	TRBV6-2/TRBV6-3	TRBD2
CSVAVQDNSPLHF	TGCAGCGTTGCTGTGCAAGATAATTCACCCCTCCACTTT	few	TRBJ1-6	TRBV29-1	-
CASSKTGTSGGEETQYF	TGCGCCAGCAGCAAAACCGGGACTAGCGGGGGGGAAGAGACCCAGTACTTC	-	TRBJ2-5	TRBV5-1	TRBD2
CASSTGQGDQPQHF	TGCGCCAGCAGCACAGGACAGGGGGATCAGCCCCAGCATTTT	few	TRBJ1-5	TRBV5-1	TRBD1
CASSEPGILNTEAFF	TGCGCCAGCAGCGAGCCGGGTATTTTGAACACTGAAGCTTTCTTT	-	TRBJ1-1	TRBV5-1	-
CASSRSGGSVAQYF	TGTGCCAGCAGCCGCTCCGGGGGTAGTGTCGCGCAGTACTTC	few	TRBJ2-7	TRBV7-2	-
CASSRQGPRVGELFF	TGTGCCAGTTCGCGACAGGGGCCAAGGGTCGGGGAGCTGTTTTTT	many	TRBJ2-2	TRBV2	TRBD1
CASRRRGRGAFF	TGTGCCAGCAGGCGCAGGGGGCGTGGAGCTTTCTTT	-	TRBJ1-1	TRBV28	TRBD1
CASSLVGDSSYNEQFF	TGTGCCAGCAGCTTAGTAGGGGACTCCTCCTACAATGAGCAGTTCTTC	-	TRBJ2-1	TRBV7-8	-
CASSFGGKGYEQYF	TGTGCCAGCAGCTTCGGGGGGAAAGGGTACGAGCAGTACTTC	-	TRBJ2-7	TRBV7-9	TRBD2
CATRGRAEETQYF	TGTGCCACCAGAGGACGGGCAGAAGAGACCCAGTACTTC	few	TRBJ2-5	TRBV24-1	-
CASYIRNSGANVLTF	TGTGCCAGCTACATACGAAACTCTGGGGCCAACGTCCTGACTTTC	few	TRBJ2-6	TRBV2	-
CASSEVLEGAQPQHF	TGTGCCAGCAGTGAAGTTTTGGAAGGGGCTCAGCCCCAGCATTTT	-	TRBJ1-5	TRBV6-1	-
CASKTSGGAAYNEQFF	TGCGCCAGCAAAACTAGCGGGGGAGCCGCTTACAATGAGCAGTTCTTC	many	TRBJ2-1	TRBV5-1	TRBD2
CASSLGTGNSPLHF	TGTGCCAGCAGTTTAGGGACAGGAAATTCACCCCTCCACTTT	many	TRBJ1-6	TRBV27	TRBD1
CASSLPGLTGELFF	TGCGCCAGCAGCTTGCCGGGGCTCACCGGGGAGCTGTTTTTT	few	TRBJ2-2	TRBV5-1	-
CASRKQQGSETQYF	TGTGCCAGCAGGAAACAACAGGGATCGGAGACCCAGTACTTC	-	TRBJ2-5	TRBV28	-
CASSLGRVGNTGELFF	TGTGCCAGCAGTTTAGGGAGGGTCGGGAACACCGGGGAGCTGTTTTTT	-	TRBJ2-2	TRBV12-3/TRBV12-4	-
CASSPPQGHQETQYF	TGTGCCAGCAGTCCCCCCCAGGGGCACCAAGAGACCCAGTACTTC	few	TRBJ2-5	TRBV6-2/TRBV6-3	-
CSVDGVTSTDTQYF	TGCAGCGTTGACGGGGTGACTAGCACAGATACGCAGTATTTT	-	TRBJ2-3	TRBV29-1	-
CASSQGVGQKYQETQYF	TGTGCCAGCAGCCAAGGGGTGGGACAGAAGTACCAAGAGACCCAGTACTTC	few	TRBJ2-5	TRBV4-2	TRBD1
CATSGGARTGELFF	TGTGCCACCAGTGGGGGGGCCCGCACCGGGGAGCTGTTTTTT	many	TRBJ2-2	TRBV24-1	-
CASSPLAGGRNEQFF	TGTGCCAGCAGTCCACTAGCGGGGGGGCGCAATGAGCAGTTCTTC	-	TRBJ2-1	TRBV25-1	TRBD2
CASSQRRGRDTGELFF	TGTGCCAGCAGCCAACGCAGGGGGCGCGACACCGGGGAGCTGTTTTTT	few	TRBJ2-2	TRBV4-2	TRBD1
CASSVQGTGELFF	TGCGCCAGCAGCGTACAGGGAACCGGGGAGCTGTTTTTT	-	TRBJ2-2	TRBV5-1	-
CSARSGAGDTEAFF	TGCAGTGCTAGGTCCGGGGCAGGGGACACTGAAGCTTTCTTT	-	TRBJ1-1	TRBV20-1	-
CASPDSSYEQYF	TGCGCCAGTCCGGACAGCTCCTACGAGCAGTACTTC	-	TRBJ2-7	TRBV10-1	-
CSARDKGQGYGYTF	TGCAGTGCTAGAGATAAGGGACAGGGCTATGGCTACACCTTC	few	TRBJ1-2	TRBV20-1	TRBD1
CASSLARAHRGYTF	TGTGCCAGCAGCTTGGCCAGGGCCCACCGTGGCTACACCTTC	-	TRBJ1-2	TRBV5-6	-
CASRDRGWEQFF	TGTGCCAGCAGGGACAGGGGTTGGGAGCAGTTCTTC	-	TRBJ2-1	TRBV2	TRBD1
CASSRGLDRFAWQFF	TGCGCCAGCAGCCGAGGACTAGACAGGTTTGCTTGGCAGTTCTTC	-	TRBJ2-1	TRBV4-3	-
CASSLTGDRISEQFF	TGTGCCAGCAGCTTAACGGGGGACCGAATAAGTGAGCAGTTCTTC	-	TRBJ2-1	TRBV7-2	-
CASSQDRPDHNEKLFF	TGTGCCAGCAGCCAAGATCGGCCAGATCATAATGAAAAACTGTTTTTT	many	TRBJ1-4	TRBV4-2	-
CASSSGTGVPLGYGYTF	TGTGCCAGCAGCTCCGGGACAGGGGTCCCACTAGGCTATGGCTACACCTTC	-	TRBJ1-2	TRBV6-5	TRBD1
CASSQDRGLAYQQYF	TGCGCCAGCAGCCAAGATCGGGGACTAGCCTACCAGCAGTACTTC	-	TRBJ2-7	TRBV4-3	TRBD2
CASTSGTGDTGELFF	TGCGCCAGCACCTCCGGGACAGGGGACACCGGGGAGCTGTTTTTT	-	TRBJ2-2	TRBV23-1	TRBD1
CASSLVLFGTASEETQYF	TGTGCCAGCAGCTTAGTGCTTTTCGGGACGGCGTCCGAAGAGACCCAGTACTTC	-	TRBJ2-5	TRBV11-3	-
CASSLSLQSTLNSPLHF	TGTGCCAGCAGTTTATCTCTACAGAGCACCCTTAATTCACCCCTCCACTTT	-	TRBJ1-6	TRBV27	-